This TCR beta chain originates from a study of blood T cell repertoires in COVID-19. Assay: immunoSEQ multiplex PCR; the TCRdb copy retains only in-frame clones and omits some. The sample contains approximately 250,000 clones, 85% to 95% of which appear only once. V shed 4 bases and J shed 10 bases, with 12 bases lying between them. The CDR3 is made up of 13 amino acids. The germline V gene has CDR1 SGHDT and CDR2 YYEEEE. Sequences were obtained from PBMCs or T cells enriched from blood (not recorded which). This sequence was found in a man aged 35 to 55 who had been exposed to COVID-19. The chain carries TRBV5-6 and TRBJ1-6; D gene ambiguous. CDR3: CASSEGVASPLHF. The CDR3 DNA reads TGTGCCAGCAGCGAGGGTGTAGCCTCACCCCTCCACTTT.